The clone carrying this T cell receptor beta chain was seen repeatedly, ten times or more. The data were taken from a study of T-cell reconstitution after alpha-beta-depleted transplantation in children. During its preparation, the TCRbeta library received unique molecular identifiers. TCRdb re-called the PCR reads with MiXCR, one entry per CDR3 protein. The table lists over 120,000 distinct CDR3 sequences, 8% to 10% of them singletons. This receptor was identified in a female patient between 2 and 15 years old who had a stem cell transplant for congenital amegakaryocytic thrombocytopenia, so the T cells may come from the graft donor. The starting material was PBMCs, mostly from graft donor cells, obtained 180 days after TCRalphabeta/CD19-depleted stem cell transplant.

Here the CDR3 DNA reads TGTGCCAGCAGCCTTGAGCGGGAGCAGTTCTTC. This gives the protein CASSLEREQFF. V usage is TRBV4-2 and J usage is TRBJ2-1, with a weak D call TRBD2 (5 bases). The V gene lost 4 bases and the J gene lost 10 bases, with 8 bases spanning the gap. This CDR3 has 11 residues. Germline CDR1 is LGHNA and CDR2 is YNFKEQ.